A selection of T cell receptor beta chains follows, all from one sample in a study of cytomegalovirus exposure and HLA in healthy donors. Sequencing used immunoSEQ multiplex PCR; TCRdb keeps in-frame clones, though not all of them. The table includes approximately 100,000 clones, about 90% detected once. Sequencing was done on a sample of PBMCs. The origin of the receptors is a man between 18 and 29 years old in good health and CMV-seropositive. The CDR3 runs from the conserved cysteine through the conserved F or W. D genes are given only for firm matches. Clone size, where shown, is once, few, many, or a class for clones that have expanded.

j_call clone_size v_call d_call cdr3_nt cdr3_aa
TRBJ2-1 . TRBV6-6 . TGTGCCAGCAGTTACGGTCTAGCAGCTGAGCAGTTCTTC CASSYGLAAEQFF
TRBJ1-2 . TRBV5-4 . TGTGCCAGCAGCTGGCGGGAAGGACTCCGGCTTAACTATGGCTACACCTTC CASSWREGLRLNYGYTF
TRBJ2-1 . TRBV27 TRBD1 TGTGCCAGCAGTTCCGGACAGGGCGATGAGCAGTTCTTC CASSSGQGDEQFF
TRBJ2-7 . TRBV6-1 . TGTGCCAGCAGCCAGGGACTCGCCGTGAGGTACGAGCAGTACTTC CASSQGLAVRYEQYF
TRBJ2-7 . TRBV10-1 . TGCGCCAGCAGTGAGTCAGGGGATCCATCCTCCTACGAGCAGTACTTC CASSESGDPSSYEQYF
TRBJ1-2 . TRBV28 TRBD1 TGTGCCAGCAGTTTCTATGCTGGGGACAGGGGAGGCTATGGCTACACCTTC CASSFYAGDRGGYGYTF
TRBJ1-6 . TRBV27 . TGTGCCAGCAGTTCCCCCTCAAAGCCGGTAGCGGGATCCTATAATTCACCCCTCCACTTT CASSSPSKPVAGSYNSPLHF
TRBJ2-1 . TRBV10-3 TRBD1 TGTGCCATCAACTCCGGGACAGAACTCAATGAGCAGTTCTTC CAINSGTELNEQFF
TRBJ2-2 . TRBV5-1 . TGCGCCAGCAGCTTGGAGCGGCCGGGTAACACCGGGGAGCTGTTTTTT CASSLERPGNTGELFF
TRBJ1-5 . TRBV19 TRBD1 TGTGCCAGTATTCCGTCCGGGACAGGGTACCAGCCCCAGCATTTT CASIPSGTGYQPQHF
TRBJ2-7 once TRBV7-9 TRBD2 TGTGCCAGCAGCTCACTAGCGGGGTCCTACGAGCAGTACTTC CASSSLAGSYEQYF
TRBJ1-1 . TRBV29-1 . TGCAGCGTTCATCGAGGTGACACTGAAGCTTTCTTT CSVHRGDTEAFF
TRBJ2-5 . TRBV7-9 . TGTGCCAGCAGCTTAGTTATCGGATCAGGGGAGACCCAGTACTTC CASSLVIGSGETQYF
TRBJ1-1 once TRBV5-6 TRBD1 TGTGCCAGCAGCTTGGGGGACAGGGGATTTGAAGCTTTCTTT CASSLGDRGFEAFF
TRBJ1-5 . TRBV7-2 TRBD1 TGTGCCAGCAGCCCGGGACAGGGGGGTCAGCCCCAGCATTTT CASSPGQGGQPQHF
TRBJ2-2 . TRBV4-3 . TGCGCCAGCAGCCAAGAAACTAGTTACGGGGAGCTGTTTTTT CASSQETSYGELFF